The 28 T cell receptor beta chains listed next were all sequenced from one sample in a study of T cell responses to AZD1222 COVID-19 vaccine. This table comes from immunoSEQ multiplex PCR, and its TCRdb copy is limited to in-frame clones, with some not included. The sample includes 200,000 to 250,000 clones, 93% seen only once; the top ten take 0.95% to 1.1%. The material sequenced was peripheral blood, taken on day 0 of MenACWY control vaccination. The receptors derive from an adult in good health.

This chain uses TRBV6-5 with TRBJ2-1; 13 bases fit TRBD2. The V segment lost 6 bases and the J segment 10 bases; nucleotides outside the gene matches: 9. The CDR3 length is 15 residues. The V gene's germline CDR1 is MNHEY and CDR2 SVGAGI. CDR3 sequence reads: CASSFTSGGANEQFF. The CDR3 coding sequence is TGTGCCAGCAGCTTTACTAGCGGGGGGGCAAACGAGCAGTTCTTC.

This chain links TRBV5-8 with TRBJ1-2; 7 bases agree with TRBD1. The CDR3 runs to 14 residues. The junction had 5 bases not matched to a gene; V was cut back by 2 bases and J by 4 bases. The V gene's germline CDR1 is SGHTS and CDR2 YDEGEE. The CDR3 DNA sequence: TGTGCCAGCAGCTTCGGGACAGTACTCTATGGCTACACCTTC. Its translation is CASSFGTVLYGYTF.

This sequence joins TRBV2 and TRBJ2-2, with a tentative D call TRBD1 (6 bases). CDR3 size: 14 residues. Trimming took 7 bases from V and 6 from J, leaving 15 bases between them. In germline, CDR1 is SNHLY, CDR2 FYNNEI. The DNA for the CDR3 is TGTGCCAGCAAGAGACAGGTGTTCGCCGGGGAGCTGTTTTTT. Residues: CASKRQVFAGELFF. The whole variable domain, remainder taken from reference TRBV2 and TRBJ2-2, is EPEVTQTPSHQVTQMGQEVILRCVPISNHLYFYWYRQILGQKVEFLVSFYNNEISEKSEIFDDQFSVERPDGSNFTLKIRSTKLEDSAMYFCASKRQVFAGELFFGEGSRLTVL.

The chain couples TRBV3-1 (or the pseudogene TRBV3-2) to TRBJ1-2, with a possible D match to TRBD1 (6 bases). Trimming removed 0 bases from V and 1 base from J, with 12 bases in between. This CDR3 region has 16 residues. CDR1 and CDR2 (germline): LGHDT, YNNKEL (reference sequence). CDR3 in DNA: TGTGCCAGCAGCCAAGATTGGGGGCGGAGTAACTATGGCTACACCTTC. Residues: CASSQDWGRSNYGYTF.

This clone has a single count. The CDR3 DNA follows: TGTGCCAGTAGTATGTCACAGAGACAGGGGCTACAAGAGACCCAGTACTTC. Translated, it gives CASSMSQRQGLQETQYF. This sequence joins TRBV19 and TRBJ2-5, with 8 positions matching TRBD1. The V gene's germline CDR1 is LNHDA and CDR2 SQIVND (reference sequence). The CDR3 spans 17 residues. Trimming at V came to 3 bases and at J to 2 bases, leaving 11 bases not matched to a gene.

Only one count was recorded for this clone. The genes are TRBV19 and TRBJ2-1, with TRBD1 identical over 10 bases. The germline gives CDR1 LNHDA, CDR2 SQIVND (reference sequence). Trimming removed 3 bases from V and 7 bases from J; junction bases left unmatched: 12. This CDR3 is built from 17 residues. For the CDR3, the DNA is TGTGCCAGTAGTATCCTGGCGTCGACAGGGGGCCGTAATGAGCAGTTCTTC. This encodes CASSILASTGGRNEQFF.

V is TRBV6-6 and J is TRBJ1-1; D gene unclear. Trimming pared 4 bases from V and 5 bases from J, leaving 11 bases between. The CDR3 covers 13 residues. Germline CDR1 MNHNY, CDR2 SVGAGI (reference sequence). The CDR3 sequence: CASSSYKGTEAFF. DNA for the CDR3: TGTGCCAGCAGTTCTTATAAAGGGACTGAAGCTTTCTTT.

The V gene is TRBV6-5, the J gene TRBJ2-2; possibly TRBD1 for D (5 bases). The V gene's germline CDR1 is MNHEY and CDR2 SVGAGI. This CDR3 spans 14 amino acids. V lost 5 bases, J lost 1 base, and 8 bases lay in between. In DNA, the CDR3 is TGTGCCAGCAGTCGACAGATGAACACCGGGGAGCTGTTTTTT. It yields the protein CASSRQMNTGELFF.

CDR3 amino acids: CASSIGYWGNSNQPQHF. The DNA for the CDR3 is TGTGCCAGTAGTATCGGGTATTGGGGGAATAGCAATCAGCCCCAGCATTTT. The V and J genes are TRBV19 and TRBJ1-5, with a weak D call TRBD1 (5 bases). CDR1 and CDR2 from the germline V gene are LNHDA and SQIVND (reference sequence). CDR3 length: 17 residues. The V end lost 3 bases, the J end lost 0 bases, and 15 bases lay between the germline ends.

The chain couples TRBV13 to TRBJ1-6; no firm D call. Trimming removed 2 bases at V and 4 bases at J, with 9 bases between. From germline, CDR1 is PRHDT and CDR2 FYEKMQ (reference sequence). The CDR3 is 15 amino acids. DNA for the CDR3: TGTGCCAGCAGCTTACGAGGCCATTATAATTCACCCCTCCACTTT. Its translation is CASSLRGHYNSPLHF.

V gene TRBV7-2 combines with J gene TRBJ2-1, with TRBD1 identical over 7 bases. The length of the CDR3 is 15 residues. Losses at the gene ends were 3 bases for V and 0 bases for J; bases not matched to a gene: 2. Germline CDR1 and CDR2: SGHTA and FQGNSA. The CDR3 nucleotides read TGTGCCAGCAGCTTCGGACAGGCCTCCTACAATGAGCAGTTCTTC. Translation gives CASSFGQASYNEQFF.

The chain joins TRBV3-1 (or the pseudogene TRBV3-2) to TRBJ1-4; TRBD1 matches 7 bases. V lost 3 bases to trimming and J lost 4 bases; unmatched junction nucleotides: 2. Germline V gene sequence: CDR1 LGHDT, CDR2 YNNKEL (reference sequence). The CDR3 totals 14 residues. The CDR3 protein is CASSHGQVNEKLFF. In DNA form, the CDR3 reads TGTGCCAGCAGCCACGGACAGGTTAATGAAAAACTGTTTTTT.

V usage is TRBV6-5 and J usage is TRBJ1-3; D is possibly TRBD1 (5 bases). CDR1 MNHEY and CDR2 SVGAGI come from the germline V gene. V lost 0 bases to trimming and J lost 4 bases, with 13 bases between them. The length of the CDR3 is 16 residues. CDR3 in DNA: TGTGCCAGCAGTTACTCGGGGCGGGGTTCGGGAAACACCATATATTTT. Translating gives CASSYSGRGSGNTIYF.

The CDR3 is CSASPPRQGIYEQYF. The CDR3 nucleotides are TGCAGTGCTAGTCCCCCGCGGCAGGGGATATACGAGCAGTACTTC. The V call is TRBV20-1, the J call TRBJ2-7; D may be TRBD1 (6 bases). CDR1 DFQATT and CDR2 SNEGSKA come from the germline V gene (reference sequence). CDR3 length equals 15 residues. V was clipped by 3 bases and J by 4 bases, with 19 bases between them.

The J gene is TRBJ2-2, the V gene TRBV15, with 8 nucleotides matching TRBD2. Trimming took 5 bases from V and 6 from J; bases not matched to a gene: 14. Per germline, CDR1 LNHNV and CDR2 YYDKDF (reference sequence). The CDR3 is 17 residues long. The DNA of the CDR3 is TGTGCCACCAGCGCCCATAGCGGGGCTAATATACCCGGGGAGCTGTTTTTT. This codes for CATSAHSGANIPGELFF.

This chain joins TRBV9 and TRBJ2-2; a weak D match, TRBD2 (5 bases). The V gene's germline CDR1 is SGDLS and CDR2 YYNGEE. CDR3 length: 15 residues. V lost 5 bases and J lost 4, with 15 bases in between. The CDR3 loop is CASSDGLAGTGELFF. The DNA of the CDR3 is TGTGCCAGCAGTGACGGACTGGCCGGCACCGGGGAGCTGTTTTTT. Based on the CDR3 plus reference TRBV9 and TRBJ2-2, the full variable domain is DSGVTQTPKHLITATGQRVTLRCSPRSGDLSVYWYQQSLDQGLQFLIQYYNGEERAKGNILERFSAQQFPDLHSELNLSSLELGDSALYFCASSDGLAGTGELFFGEGSRLTVL.

The V call is TRBV7-8, the J call TRBJ1-5, with D possibly being TRBD1 (6 bases). V was cut by 4 bases and J by 4 bases, with 20 bases left in between. Germline CDR1 is SGHVS and CDR2 is FQNEAQ. The CDR3 runs to 17 residues. The CDR3 spells CASSSHGGGQRNQPQHF. DNA of the CDR3: TGTGCCAGCAGCTCCCATGGAGGGGGACAAAGAAATCAGCCCCAGCATTTT.

The chain joins TRBV6-4 to TRBJ1-1; a possible D gene is TRBD1 (5 bases). Germline V gene lookup returns CDR1 MRHNA and CDR2 SNTAGT. The CDR3 is 14 amino acids. V was cut by 4 bases and J by 4 bases, with 13 bases left in between. CDR3 sequence: CASSAGGGSTEAFF. DNA of the CDR3: TGTGCCAGCAGTGCTGGGGGGGGGAGCACTGAAGCTTTCTTT.

The count of this clone is one. This rearrangement joins TRBV18 to TRBJ2-1; 12 positions agree with TRBD2. J gave up 9 bases and V 2 bases, and 8 bases lay outside the gene matches. Per germline, CDR1 KGHSH and CDR2 LQKENI. The CDR3 extends over 16 amino acids. The CDR3 bases are TGTGCCAGCTCACCAGAGGCTAGCGGGGGGGCCGTTGAGCAGTTCTTC. Residues: CASSPEASGGAVEQFF.

The chain links TRBV24-1 to TRBJ1-6; perhaps TRBD1 as D (5 bases). V was pared by 7 bases and J by 9 bases, with 9 bases between. This CDR3 contains 12 residues. CDR1 is KGHDR, CDR2 SFDVKD, per germline. The CDR3: CATRTRVSPLHF. For the CDR3, the DNA is TGTGCCACCAGGACCAGGGTTTCACCCCTCCACTTT.

The CDR3 nucleotides are TGTGCCAGCAGCCTTGCTTGGGACAGGCGCTACGAGCAGTACTTC. It is translated as CASSLAWDRRYEQYF. The chain is built from TRBV7-9 and TRBJ2-7; TRBD1 agrees at 8 bases. This CDR3 has 15 amino acids. CDR1 and CDR2 from the germline V gene are SEHNR and FQNEAQ (reference sequence). Trimming removed 5 bases from V and 3 bases from J; junction bases left unmatched: 9. Together with reference TRBV7-9 and TRBJ2-7, the CDR3 gives the full variable domain: DTGVSQNPRHKITKRGQNVTFRCDPISEHNRLYWYRQTLGQGPEFLTYFQNEAQLEKSRLLSDRFSAERPKGSFSTLEIQRTEQGDSAMYLCASSLAWDRRYEQYFGPGTRLTVT.

The J gene is TRBJ1-2, the V gene TRBV5-1; 10 bases agree with TRBD1. The CDR3 has 14 residues. CDR1 is SGHRS, CDR2 YFSETQ, per germline. V shed 0 bases and J 6 bases; nucleotides not matched to a gene: 2. DNA of the CDR3: TGCGCCAGCAGCTTGGGGGACAGGGGCAATGGCTACACCTTC. It encodes CASSLGDRGNGYTF.

This chain joins TRBV18 and TRBJ1-1; possibly TRBD1 for D (5 bases). The CDR3 runs to 14 residues. V was trimmed by 8 bases and J by 2 bases, leaving 15 bases between them. Germline CDR1 reads KGHSH; CDR2 reads LQKENI. In DNA, the CDR3 is TGTGCCAGCGAAGAGGACAAGGGAAACACTGAAGCTTTCTTT. Translating it yields CASEEDKGNTEAFF.

The chain employs TRBV7-9 and TRBJ1-4; D might be TRBD1 (6 bases). The V and J ends lost 8 bases and 10 bases respectively, with 23 bases between them. The CDR3 spans 15 residues. Germline V CDR1 and CDR2: SEHNR, FQNEAQ (reference sequence). This CDR3 reads CASYIEWQGKGKLFF. CDR3 in DNA: TGTGCCAGCTATATAGAGTGGCAGGGGAAAGGAAAACTGTTTTTT. The full variable domain, with the rest looked up from reference TRBV7-9 and TRBJ1-4, is DTGVSQNPRHKITKRGQNVTFRCDPISEHNRLYWYRQTLGQGPEFLTYFQNEAQLEKSRLLSDRFSAERPKGSFSTLEIQRTEQGDSAMYLCASYIEWQGKGKLFFGSGTQLSVL.

The CDR3 coding sequence is TGCGCCAGCAGCCAAGACGGCAGGAACACTGAAGCTTTCTTT. As protein: CASSQDGRNTEAFF. V and J are TRBV4-1 and TRBJ1-1; D gene uncertain. The CDR3 covers 14 residues. Per germline, CDR1 MGHRA and CDR2 YSYEKL. V was clipped by 0 bases and J by 1 base, with 6 bases between them.

The chain recombines TRBV6-2 or TRBV6-3 with TRBJ1-5; TRBD1 agrees at 12 bases. The CDR3 is 17 amino acids. Germline loops: CDR1 MNHEY, CDR2 SVGEGT. The V gene end was trimmed by 4 bases and the J gene end by 9 bases; junction bases not matched to a gene: 13. The CDR3 loop reads CASSFERGQGARGPQHF. The DNA of the CDR3 is TGTGCCAGCAGTTTCGAAAGGGGACAGGGGGCAAGAGGGCCCCAGCATTTT.

The chain links TRBV7-2 to TRBJ1-1; possible D gene TRBD1, 5 bases. Trimming stripped 2 bases from V and 8 bases from J, with 18 bases between. CDR1 is SGHTA and CDR2 is FQGNSA in the germline V gene. The CDR3 loop spans 15 amino acids. CDR3 bases: TGTGCCAGCAGCTTATTGATGGCAGGGACGTCCGAAGCTTTCTTT. Amino acids: CASSLLMAGTSEAFF.

This rearrangement joins TRBV3-1 (or the pseudogene TRBV3-2) to TRBJ1-2; D gene uncertain. The germline V and J ends were trimmed by 0 bases and 5 bases, with 10 bases remaining between them. The CDR3 runs 14 residues. Germline CDR1 reads LGHDT; CDR2 reads YNNKEL (reference sequence). The CDR3 DNA follows: TGTGCCAGCAGCCAAGATAGAGGGATGTATGGCTACACCTTC. Its protein is CASSQDRGMYGYTF.